The 24 T cell receptor beta chains below all came from one sample that was sequenced in a study of PD-L1 blockade in urothelial cancer. Specified time point: pretreatment peripheral blood. The data were produced by immunoSEQ multiplex PCR, yet TCRdb's version contains in-frame clones alone and is incomplete. The sample has around 86,000 clones; 70% to 90% are singletons. This sample comprised PBMCs, obtained around atezolizumab (anti-PD-L1) treatment. The receptors were sampled from a man aged 35 to 55 with urothelial cancer.

This clone came up a few times. CDR3 coding DNA: TGTGCCAGTAGTCTCCGGACTGCTGCGGGGAATGAGCAGTTCTTC. The encoded protein is CASSLRTAAGNEQFF. The chain links TRBV19 to TRBJ2-1; a possible D gene is TRBD2 (6 bases). The CDR3 runs to 15 residues. From germline, CDR1 is LNHDA and CDR2 SQIVND (reference sequence). Trimming pared 5 bases from V and 7 bases from J, leaving 18 bases between.

The J gene is TRBJ1-5, the V gene TRBV27; D gene ambiguous. With 7 bases removed from V and 3 bases from J, the gap between germline ends came to 10 bases. Germline V gene sequence: CDR1 MNHEY, CDR2 SMNVEV (reference sequence). CDR3 length: 13 amino acids. The DNA of the CDR3 is TGTGCCAGCAAGACGGGATTCAATCAGCCCCAGCATTTT. Translated, it gives CASKTGFNQPQHF.

The chain combines TRBV5-1 with TRBJ1-1, with 9 bases matching TRBD1. Trimming removed 5 bases from V and 5 bases from J; junction bases left unmatched: 7. Germline V CDR1 and CDR2: SGHRS, YFSETQ. CDR3 size: 14 residues. CDR3 residues: CASRSTGGDTEAFF. CDR3 nucleotides: TGCGCCAGCAGGTCTACAGGGGGCGATACTGAAGCTTTCTTT.

The chain uses TRBV6-5 and TRBJ2-1; the D gene is possibly TRBD1 (5 bases). Germline V lookup: CDR1 MNHEY, CDR2 SVGAGI. V lost 8 bases, J lost 0 bases, and 14 bases lay in between. The CDR3 is 15 amino acids. The CDR3 loop reads CASWKTASSYNEQFF. The CDR3 DNA sequence: TGTGCCAGCTGGAAGACAGCCAGCTCCTACAATGAGCAGTTCTTC.

This chain links TRBV11-3 with TRBJ2-2; TRBD2 might be the D (5 bases). Trimming cost V 2 bases and J 4 bases, with 14 bases left between them. This CDR3 is 16 amino acids long. CDR1 and CDR2 (germline): SGHNT, YENEEA. In DNA, the CDR3 is TGTGCCAGCAGCTTAAGGGCTAGCCGAGCCACCGGGGAGCTGTTTTTT. Translation gives CASSLRASRATGELFF.

This chain joins TRBV28 and TRBJ2-1; a weak D match, TRBD2 (7 bases). The CDR3 has 15 amino acids. CDR1 MDHEN and CDR2 SYDVKM come from the germline V gene. V shed 3 bases and J shed 8 bases, with 17 bases lying between them. Here the CDR3 reads CASSFSGGRGDEQFF. Written as DNA, the CDR3 is TGTGCCAGCAGTTTCTCCGGGGGGCGAGGAGATGAGCAGTTCTTC.

V and J are TRBV11-3 and TRBJ2-5; D gene unclear. Germline CDR1 SGHNT, CDR2 YENEEA. Trimming removed 2 bases from V and 7 bases from J, with 8 bases in between. There are 12 residues in the CDR3. CDR3 coding DNA: TGTGCCAGCAGCTTATATTCCGGGACCCAGTACTTC. This codes for CASSLYSGTQYF.

This clone was seen once. This rearrangement joins TRBV6-5 to TRBJ1-1; D is perhaps TRBD1 (5 bases). CDR3 length: 14 amino acids. Germline CDR1 MNHEY, CDR2 SVGAGI. The V end lost 0 bases, the J end lost 6 bases, and 11 bases lay between the germline ends. The CDR3 DNA reads as TGTGCCAGCAGTTACTCGTCAGGGTCCTCTGAAGCTTTCTTT. Translated, it gives CASSYSSGSSEAFF.

V gene TRBV18 combines with J gene TRBJ2-1, with 7 positions matching TRBD1. Germline V gives CDR1 KGHSH, CDR2 LQKENI. The CDR3 covers 14 residues. V shed 6 bases and J 6 bases; nucleotides not matched to a gene: 8. The DNA for the CDR3 is TGTGCCAGCTCGCTAGTCGACAGGGCCAATGAGCAGTTCTTC. Its translation is CASSLVDRANEQFF.

V gene TRBV4-1 combines with J gene TRBJ1-2; the D gene is possibly TRBD1 (6 bases). Per the germline V gene, CDR1 is MGHRA and CDR2 is YSYEKL. CDR3 length equals 14 residues. With 4 bases removed from V and 2 bases from J, the gap between germline ends came to 11 bases. CDR3 loop: CASSPTGGNYGYTF. The CDR3 DNA reads as TGCGCCAGCAGCCCGACAGGTGGGAACTATGGCTACACCTTC.

The V call is TRBV5-1, the J call TRBJ2-1; 11 bases fit TRBD2. Germline lookup yields CDR1 SGHRS and CDR2 YFSETQ. The V gene end was trimmed by 5 bases and the J gene end by 4 bases; junction bases not matched to a gene: 2. CDR3 length: 14 residues. CDR3 residues: CASSTSGGYNEQFF. The CDR3, as DNA: TGCGCCAGCAGTACTAGCGGGGGTTACAATGAGCAGTTCTTC.

The V call is TRBV11-3, the J call TRBJ2-7, with 7 bases lining up with TRBD2. J was trimmed by 5 bases and V by 4 bases; bases with no gene match: 8. Germline V gene sequence: CDR1 SGHNT, CDR2 YENEEA. The CDR3 contains 14 residues. CDR3 DNA: TGTGCCAGCAGCTCCGGGACTACTTCTAACGAGCAGTACTTC. Translated, it gives CASSSGTTSNEQYF.

The chain is built from TRBV5-1 and TRBJ2-3; the D gene is possibly TRBD2 (5 bases). The CDR3 runs 15 residues. V gave up 1 base and J gave up 3 bases, with 12 bases separating them. The germline gives CDR1 SGHRS, CDR2 YFSETQ. The CDR3: CASSLTPERTDTQYF. For the CDR3, the DNA is TGCGCCAGCAGCTTGACTCCCGAGCGGACAGATACGCAGTATTTT.

The chain links TRBV9 to TRBJ2-3; D may be TRBD2 (6 bases). The V and J ends lost 0 bases and 5 bases respectively, with 13 bases between them. The CDR3 has 15 residues. From germline, CDR1 is SGDLS and CDR2 YYNGEE. The DNA of the CDR3 is TGTGCCAGCAGCGTAGGAGTAGCGGTCGAAGATACGCAGTATTTT. Protein sequence: CASSVGVAVEDTQYF.

The genes are TRBV11-2 and TRBJ2-1; 14 positions match TRBD2. V dropped 4 bases and J dropped 7; count of bases not matched to a gene: 12. The CDR3 totals 18 residues. The germline V gene encodes CDR1 SGHAT and CDR2 FQNNGV. The DNA of the CDR3 is TGTGCCAGCAGCTCCTTGACTAGCGGGAGGGCCCGAGGGAATGAGCAGTTCTTC. Protein: CASSSLTSGRARGNEQFF.

This clone was found once. At one boundary the junction diverges from the germline segment, which might be a read error. V usage is TRBV20-1 and J usage is TRBJ2-7, with a tentative D call TRBD2 (6 bases). The length of the CDR3 is 8 residues. The germline gives CDR1 DFQATT, CDR2 SNEGSKA (reference sequence). In DNA, the CDR3 is TGCAGTGCTCGGGGGAGGAACTTC. It specifies CSARGRNF.

The V and J genes are TRBV11-3 and TRBJ2-5, with D tentatively TRBD1 (6 bases). CDR1 is SGHNT, CDR2 YENEEA, per germline. The CDR3 length is 15 residues. V lost 5 bases, J lost 3 bases, and 16 bases lay in between. The CDR3 reads CASSPASTGKETQYF. In DNA form, the CDR3 reads TGTGCCAGCAGCCCAGCGTCCACAGGGAAAGAGACCCAGTACTTC.

The rearrangement joins TRBV9 to TRBJ1-3; no reliable D call. With 2 bases removed from V and 1 base from J, the gap between germline ends came to 7 bases. CDR3 length equals 14 residues. From germline, CDR1 is SGDLS and CDR2 YYNGEE. The CDR3 DNA sequence: TGTGCCAGCAGCGTTAACTGGTCTGGAAACACCATATATTTT. Translated: CASSVNWSGNTIYF.

The chain uses TRBV6-5 and TRBJ1-1, with D unresolved. The CDR3 loop spans 13 amino acids. The germline gives CDR1 MNHEY, CDR2 SVGAGI. The V end lost 0 bases, the J end lost 4 bases, and 6 bases lay between the germline ends. This CDR3 reads CASSYSRSTEAFF. The CDR3 coding sequence is TGTGCCAGCAGTTACTCGCGTAGCACTGAAGCTTTCTTT.

The chain employs TRBV28 and TRBJ1-5; the D is unclear. The ends were cut back, 2 bases at V and 3 bases at J, with 8 bases in the middle. Germline assignment: CDR1 MDHEN and CDR2 SYDVKM. CDR3 size: 14 residues. The CDR3 protein is CASSLGGINQPQHF. As DNA, the CDR3 is TGTGCCAGCAGTTTAGGAGGGATCAATCAGCCCCAGCATTTT.

The V call is TRBV28, the J call TRBJ2-3; 9 bases agree with TRBD2. Looked up from germline, CDR1 is MDHEN and CDR2 is SYDVKM. The CDR3 has 15 amino acids. The J segment lost 5 bases and the V segment lost 5 bases, leaving 8 bases of the junction unmatched. CDR3 in DNA: TGTGCCAGCAGTGACGCGGGAGCGGGAGGAGATACGCAGTATTTT. It is translated as CASSDAGAGGDTQYF.

The chain is built from TRBV11-2 and TRBJ2-1; 10 nucleotides agree with TRBD2. Germline V gives CDR1 SGHAT, CDR2 FQNNGV. This CDR3 spans 16 amino acids. After removal of 10 bases from V and 9 bases from J, the junction contained 18 bases not matched to a gene. The CDR3 DNA is TGTGCCACCCCGCATGGGGGGCTAGCGGGAGCGGGTGAGCAGTTCTTC. Protein product: CATPHGGLAGAGEQFF.

The rearrangement uses TRBV4-2 and TRBJ2-6; D perhaps matches TRBD1 (6 bases). V was shortened by 0 bases and J by 1 base, with 7 bases between the two germline ends. This CDR3 comprises 16 residues. Germline loops: CDR1 LGHNA, CDR2 YNFKEQ. Here the CDR3 reads CASSQDGTSGANVLTF. The CDR3 DNA sequence: TGTGCCAGCAGCCAAGATGGGACATCTGGGGCCAACGTCCTGACTTTC.

In its sample, this clone was seen a few times. V usage is TRBV7-2 and J usage is TRBJ2-1; 7 bases line up with TRBD2. CDR3 length: 15 amino acids. The germline V gene has CDR1 SGHTA and CDR2 FQGNSA. Unmatched junction bases numbered 4, after V lost 5 bases and J lost 0 bases. CDR3 DNA sequence: TGTGCCAGCAGCGCCGGGGGGAACTCCTACAATGAGCAGTTCTTC. Translating gives CASSAGGNSYNEQFF.